This is a list of T cell receptor beta chains from one sample in a study of T cells in narcolepsy. Sequencing used immunoSEQ multiplex PCR; TCRdb keeps in-frame clones, though not all of them. The repertoire holds about 25,000 clones, with around 85% as singletons. Sequenced input: CD45RA- memory CD4+ T cells from PBMCs. These receptors came from a human donor with narcolepsy. The CDR3 runs from the conserved cysteine through the conserved F or W. Fields, in order: clone size, CDR3 length, D gene, V gene, J gene, CDR3 DNA, CDR3 protein. The D gene is left open where the match is weak. The listing skips clone size in some rows; elsewhere it reads once, few, many or a size class.

size: .; length: 14; D: .; V: TRBV2; J: TRBJ2-5; DNA: TGTGCCAGCAGGATTCGACACCTCCAAGAGACCCAGTACTTC; CDR3: CASRIRHLQETQYF
size: .; length: 16; D: TRBD2; V: TRBV5-1; J: TRBJ2-5; DNA: TGCGCCAGCAATCCAGCGGGGGTAACCTTACAAGAGACCCAGTACTTC; CDR3: CASNPAGVTLQETQYF
size: .; length: 14; D: .; V: TRBV7-6; J: TRBJ2-2; DNA: TGTGCCAGCAGCGCCAGAACAGAGTTTGGGGAGCTGTTTTTT; CDR3: CASSARTEFGELFF
size: .; length: 15; D: TRBD2; V: TRBV19; J: TRBJ2-1; DNA: TGTGCCAGTAGTGGGACTAGCGGGAGGAGCGGTGAGCAGTTCTTC; CDR3: CASSGTSGRSGEQFF
size: few; length: 14; D: .; V: TRBV10-3; J: TRBJ1-3; DNA: TGTGCCACCCGCAGCGGTGCGTCTGGAAACACCATATATTTT; CDR3: CATRSGASGNTIYF
size: .; length: 15; D: TRBD2; V: TRBV2; J: TRBJ2-3; DNA: TGTGCCAGCAGTGCGCGGGAGAGCTCGACAGATACGCAGTATTTT; CDR3: CASSARESSTDTQYF
size: .; length: 11; D: TRBD2; V: TRBV30; J: TRBJ2-1; DNA: TGTGCCTGGAGCCGGGAGGATGAGCAGTTCTTC; CDR3: CAWSREDEQFF
size: .; length: 13; D: TRBD1; V: TRBV2; J: TRBJ1-5; DNA: TGTGCCAGCAGTCGCCGACAGGGGCAGCCCCAGCATTTT; CDR3: CASSRRQGQPQHF
size: .; length: 15; D: .; V: TRBV30; J: TRBJ1-4; DNA: TGTGCCTGGAGTCGCCCCGGGGGTGATAATGAAAAACTGTTTTTT; CDR3: CAWSRPGGDNEKLFF
size: .; length: 16; D: TRBD2; V: TRBV9; J: TRBJ2-5; DNA: TGTGCCAGCAGCGTAGAGGCGGGGGAAGGATTTGGGACCCAGTACTTC; CDR3: CASSVEAGEGFGTQYF
size: .; length: 14; D: TRBD2; V: TRBV27; J: TRBJ2-4; DNA: TGTGCCAGCTCGGGACTAGCGGGGGGGGGCATTCAGTACTTC; CDR3: CASSGLAGGGIQYF
size: few; length: 15; D: TRBD2; V: TRBV4-1; J: TRBJ2-1; DNA: TGCGCCAGCAGCCAAGATGGGGGGGGAGGAGATGAGCAGTTCTTC; CDR3: CASSQDGGGGDEQFF
size: .; length: 16; D: TRBD1; V: TRBV5-6; J: TRBJ1-1; DNA: TGTGCCAGCAGCTCCACGTACGACAGGGTTGACACTGAAGCTTTCTTT; CDR3: CASSSTYDRVDTEAFF
size: .; length: 17; D: TRBD2; V: TRBV15; J: TRBJ2-5; DNA: TGTGCCACCAGCAGAAGCCAATTTCGGACTAGCGGAGAGACCCAGTACTTC; CDR3: CATSRSQFRTSGETQYF
size: .; length: 12; D: TRBD2; V: TRBV29-1; J: TRBJ2-7; DNA: TGCAGCGTCACCGCGGGGGGGTACGAGCAGTACTTC; CDR3: CSVTAGGYEQYF
size: .; length: 16; D: TRBD2; V: TRBV9; J: TRBJ2-2; DNA: TGTGCCAGCAGCGTACGGGCGGGAGGCGCCACCGGGGAGCTGTTTTTT; CDR3: CASSVRAGGATGELFF
size: .; length: 13; D: TRBD2; V: TRBV10-3; J: TRBJ2-1; DNA: TGTGCCATCAGGGGACTAGCTGGCAATGAGCAGTTCTTC; CDR3: CAIRGLAGNEQFF
size: .; length: 15; D: TRBD1; V: TRBV2; J: TRBJ2-6; DNA: TGTGCCAGCAGCGCGACAGGGTCTGGGGCCAACGTCCTGACTTTC; CDR3: CASSATGSGANVLTF
size: .; length: 16; D: TRBD2; V: TRBV4-1; J: TRBJ2-1; DNA: TGCGCCAGCAGCCCAAGTCTAGGACTAGCGTGGAATGAGCAGTTCTTC; CDR3: CASSPSLGLAWNEQFF
size: .; length: 13; D: TRBD1; V: TRBV6-5; J: TRBJ2-5; DNA: TGTGCCAGCGGAAGCGACAGGGGAGAGACCCAGTACTTC; CDR3: CASGSDRGETQYF
size: .; length: 15; D: .; V: TRBV2; J: TRBJ1-6; DNA: TGTGCCAGCAGTCCCAAGGGCGGGTATAATTCACCCCTCCACTTT; CDR3: CASSPKGGYNSPLHF
size: .; length: 17; D: TRBD1; V: TRBV11-2; J: TRBJ2-1; DNA: TGTGCCAGCAGCTTAACGGGACAGGGTGTAATCTACGATGAGCAGTTCTTC; CDR3: CASSLTGQGVIYDEQFF
size: .; length: 13; D: TRBD1; V: TRBV19; J: TRBJ1-1; DNA: TGTGCCAGCACGACAGGGGTAGGGACTGAAGCTTTCTTT; CDR3: CASTTGVGTEAFF
size: .; length: 15; D: .; V: TRBV12-5; J: TRBJ2-2; DNA: TGTGCTAGTGGTTTTTCCCTACAGGGAATCGGGGAGCTGTTTTTT; CDR3: CASGFSLQGIGELFF
size: .; length: 14; D: .; V: TRBV5-1; J: TRBJ2-2; DNA: TGCGCCAGCAGCTCCCAGGGGCTGAACGGGGAGCTGTTTTTT; CDR3: CASSSQGLNGELFF
size: .; length: 15; D: TRBD2; V: TRBV4-2; J: TRBJ2-7; DNA: TGTGCCAGCAGCCCCTCCCTAGATAGCGGGAGGGAGCAGTACTTC; CDR3: CASSPSLDSGREQYF
size: few; length: 14; D: .; V: TRBV7-2; J: TRBJ2-5; DNA: TGTGCCAGCAGCTTAGGAGGCCCCATGGAGACCCAGTACTTC; CDR3: CASSLGGPMETQYF
size: .; length: 14; D: .; V: TRBV11-1; J: TRBJ2-1; DNA: TGTGCCAGCAGTCTAGTCCTAGCAAGCAATGAGCAGTTCTTC; CDR3: CASSLVLASNEQFF
size: once; length: 16; D: .; V: TRBV5-1; J: TRBJ1-2; DNA: TGCGCCAGCAGCGTTGGTGGGGCCCTAAGGGCCTATGGCTACACCTTC; CDR3: CASSVGGALRAYGYTF
size: .; length: 14; D: .; V: TRBV6-5; J: TRBJ2-7; DNA: TGTGCCAGCAGGGGACCGGGACATAGTTACGAGCAGTACTTC; CDR3: CASRGPGHSYEQYF
size: .; length: 14; D: .; V: TRBV27; J: TRBJ2-7; DNA: TGTGCCAGCAGTTTGGTACCTATCTCCTACGAGCAGTACTTC; CDR3: CASSLVPISYEQYF
size: .; length: 17; D: .; V: TRBV18; J: TRBJ1-2; DNA: TGTGCCAGCTCACCAAAGGCCGGAACAGCCTTTAACTATGGCTACACCTTC; CDR3: CASSPKAGTAFNYGYTF
size: .; length: 15; D: TRBD2; V: TRBV5-4; J: TRBJ2-7; DNA: TGTGCCAGCAGCTTGGAGTCTAGCGGATCCTACGAGCAGTACTTC; CDR3: CASSLESSGSYEQYF
size: .; length: 13; D: TRBD1; V: TRBV5-1; J: TRBJ1-1; DNA: TGCGCCAGCAGACGGACAGGGAACACTGAAGCTTTCTTT; CDR3: CASRRTGNTEAFF
size: .; length: 14; D: .; V: TRBV19; J: TRBJ1-1; DNA: TGTGCCAGTAGTATAGGGGGCTCGGGCACTGAAGCTTTCTTT; CDR3: CASSIGGSGTEAFF
size: .; length: 14; D: .; V: TRBV6-4; J: TRBJ2-2; DNA: TGTGCCAGCAGTCCGGGGTGGGACACCGGGGAGCTGTTTTTT; CDR3: CASSPGWDTGELFF
size: .; length: 11; D: TRBD2; V: TRBV10-1; J: TRBJ2-7; DNA: TGCGCCAGCAGACCCGGGACTAGCATGTACTTC; CDR3: CASRPGTSMYF
size: few; length: 15; D: .; V: TRBV7-2; J: TRBJ1-2; DNA: TGTGCCAGCAGCTTGGGGCAGCCCGCTAACTATGGCTACACCTTC; CDR3: CASSLGQPANYGYTF
size: .; length: 11; D: .; V: TRBV2; J: TRBJ1-1; DNA: TGTGCCAGCAGGTTAAACACTGAAGCTTTCTTT; CDR3: CASRLNTEAFF
size: .; length: 11; D: .; V: TRBV20-1; J: TRBJ1-2; DNA: TGCAGTGCTAGACGCGTCTATGGCTACACCTTC; CDR3: CSARRVYGYTF
size: .; length: 15; D: .; V: TRBV7-2; J: TRBJ1-4; DNA: TGTGCCAGCAGCCCATTTGCGAGGTTTGGTGAAAAACTGTTTTTT; CDR3: CASSPFARFGEKLFF
size: few; length: 15; D: .; V: TRBV6-4; J: TRBJ2-3; DNA: TGTGCCAGCAGTGACTCGGCAGGGTCAGGGGATACGCAGTATTTT; CDR3: CASSDSAGSGDTQYF
size: .; length: 16; D: TRBD1; V: TRBV27; J: TRBJ2-7; DNA: TGTGCCAGCAGTCACTATACCGGGACAGGGGCAGGGGAGCAGTACTTC; CDR3: CASSHYTGTGAGEQYF
size: .; length: 15; D: TRBD1; V: TRBV11-1; J: TRBJ1-1; DNA: TGTGCCAGCAGCTTAGCGGGGGACAGTGGAAGAGAAGCTTTCTTT; CDR3: CASSLAGDSGREAFF
size: .; length: 14; D: .; V: TRBV6-1; J: TRBJ2-1; DNA: TGTGCCAGCAGAAACCTGGACAGAAACAATGAGCAGTTCTTC; CDR3: CASRNLDRNNEQFF
size: .; length: 13; D: .; V: TRBV5-1; J: TRBJ2-7; DNA: TGCGCCAGCAGCTCCCGGACTAATTACGAGCAGTACTTC; CDR3: CASSSRTNYEQYF
size: .; length: 16; D: TRBD1; V: TRBV5-1; J: TRBJ2-1; DNA: TGCGCCAGCAACCCTAAACAGGGGAAAGGAGTCAATGAGCAGTTCTTC; CDR3: CASNPKQGKGVNEQFF
size: .; length: 13; D: .; V: TRBV7-6; J: TRBJ2-5; DNA: TGTGCCAGCAGCTTAATCCGGCGAGAGGCCCAGTACTTC; CDR3: CASSLIRREAQYF
size: .; length: 15; D: TRBD1; V: TRBV6-5; J: TRBJ2-7; DNA: TGTGCCAGCAACAGACCGATCGACAGGGGCTACGAGCAGTACTTC; CDR3: CASNRPIDRGYEQYF
size: once; length: 15; D: .; V: TRBV19; J: TRBJ1-1; DNA: TGTGCCAGTAGTATAGGATCAGGGGTCCACACTGAAGCTTTCTTT; CDR3: CASSIGSGVHTEAFF
size: .; length: 17; D: TRBD2; V: TRBV27; J: TRBJ2-7; DNA: TGTGCCAGCAGTTCTCGACTAGCGGGAGTTGCCGTCCACGAGCAGTACTTC; CDR3: CASSSRLAGVAVHEQYF
size: once; length: 16; D: TRBD2; V: TRBV2; J: TRBJ2-3; DNA: TGTGCCAGCAGGGAGAGGCTAGCGGGAGGTACAGATACGCAGTATTTT; CDR3: CASRERLAGGTDTQYF
size: .; length: 14; D: TRBD1; V: TRBV19; J: TRBJ2-7; DNA: TGTGCCAGTAGGCCGGGACAGGGGGCTTACGAGCAGTACTTC; CDR3: CASRPGQGAYEQYF
size: .; length: 14; D: .; V: TRBV16; J: TRBJ1-1; DNA: TGTGCCAGCAGCCCGAAAAGGGGGAACACTGAAGCTTTCTTT; CDR3: CASSPKRGNTEAFF
size: .; length: 13; D: .; V: TRBV28; J: TRBJ1-4; DNA: TGTGCCAGCAGTTTTCCAGGGTTGGAAAAACTGTTTTTT; CDR3: CASSFPGLEKLFF